Included here is one T cell receptor (beta chain) sequence, with context. This sample was taken from a study of blood T cell repertoires in COVID-19. The CDR3 spans 15 residues. Germline CDR1 is SGHRS and CDR2 is YFSETQ. The junction had 6 bases not matched to a gene; V was cut back by 3 bases and J by 5 bases. TCRdb's copy holds only in-frame clones and misses some; the assay was immunoSEQ multiplex PCR. The table lists some 350,000 clones, 88% of them singletons. The J gene is TRBJ2-7, the V gene TRBV5-1, with 12 bases fitting TRBD1. The clonotype originates from a woman between 70 and 85 years old with COVID-19, enrolled during active disease. The sequenced material came from peripheral blood. DNA for the CDR3: TGCGCCAGCAGCTCCCCCGGGACAGGGGGCCACGAGCAGTACTTC. It codes for CASSSPGTGGHEQYF.